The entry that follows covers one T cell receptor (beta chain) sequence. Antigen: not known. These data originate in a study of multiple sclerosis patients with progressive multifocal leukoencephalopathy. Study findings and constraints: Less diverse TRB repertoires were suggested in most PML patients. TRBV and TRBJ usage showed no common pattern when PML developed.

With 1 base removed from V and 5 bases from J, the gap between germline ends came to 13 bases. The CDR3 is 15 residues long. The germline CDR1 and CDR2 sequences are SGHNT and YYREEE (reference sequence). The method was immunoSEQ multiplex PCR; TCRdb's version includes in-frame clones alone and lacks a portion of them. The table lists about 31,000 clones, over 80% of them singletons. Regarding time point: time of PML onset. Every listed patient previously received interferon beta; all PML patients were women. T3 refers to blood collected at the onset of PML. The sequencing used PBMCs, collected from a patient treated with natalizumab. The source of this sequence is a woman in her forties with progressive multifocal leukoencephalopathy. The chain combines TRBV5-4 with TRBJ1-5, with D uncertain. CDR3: CASSLYGTPHQPQHF. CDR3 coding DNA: TGTGCCAGCAGCTTGTACGGTACGCCTCATCAGCCCCAGCATTTT.